The source of this T cell receptor beta chain is a study of cytomegalovirus exposure and HLA in healthy donors. Study at large: A preliminary data release comprised roughly 80 million unique TCRs obtained from HLA-typed donors.

Comments on this clone: Antigen unknown.

The study's findings and limits: Analyzed later, most CMV-associated TCR beta chains appeared HLA-restricted. Reports credit the classifier with highly specific, highly sensitive diagnosis of cytomegalovirus status.

The V segment lost 8 bases and the J segment 5 bases; nucleotides outside the gene matches: 10. Germline V gene data show CDR1 as MDHEN and CDR2 as SYDVKM. The CDR3 runs 15 residues. PCR amplification relied on 60 Vbeta primers (plus 13 Jbeta primers). Some clones are missing from TCRdb's copy, which holds only in-frame ones; the method was immunoSEQ multiplex PCR. This sample's clone table lists roughly 100,000 clones. Donors showed nominal health when sampled, although they likely had unrecorded immune exposures. This clonotype was obtained from a man aged 35-49 years in good health and CMV-seronegative. The chain has TRBV28 and TRBJ1-3; TRBD1 agrees at 9 bases. The sample consisted of PBMCs. CDR3 in DNA: TGTGCCAGCCTTAAAGCCGGGACAGGGAGAAACACCATATATTTT. Amino acid sequence: CASLKAGTGRNTIYF.